This T cell receptor beta chain is drawn from a study of cytomegalovirus exposure and HLA in healthy donors. Overall study context: Early released data had about 85 million unique TCRs, all coming from HLA-typed donors. Whole-study results and caveats: In a later analysis, specific HLA alleles were associated with under 20,000 TCR beta sequences at a 0.05 false discovery rate.

This CDR3 has 16 amino acids. Trimming at V came to 5 bases and at J to 6 bases, leaving 14 bases not matched to a gene. Germline V lookup: CDR1 SGHRS, CDR2 YFSETQ. This clone showed up just once. What it binds is unknown. 13 Jbeta primers and 60 Vbeta primers were used for the PCR. Measured with immunoSEQ multiplex PCR; TCRdb has only the in-frame clones, and not every one. This table has around 97,000 clones, under 85% appearing once. Sequencing was performed on PBMCs. The TCR was taken from a man in his forties or fifties in good health and CMV-seropositive. V is TRBV5-1 and J is TRBJ2-7, with TRBD1 identical over 10 bases. This CDR3 reads CASRSSQRGQGSEQYF. The CDR3, as DNA: TGCGCCAGCAGATCATCCCAGCGGGGACAGGGGTCCGAGCAGTACTTC. Together with reference TRBV5-1 and TRBJ2-7, the CDR3 gives the full variable domain: KAGVTQTPRYLIKTRGQQVTLSCSPISGHRSVSWYQQTPGQGLQFLFEYFSETQRNKGNFPGRFSGRQFSNSRSEMNVSTLELGDSALYLCASRSSQRGQGSEQYFGPGTRLTVT.